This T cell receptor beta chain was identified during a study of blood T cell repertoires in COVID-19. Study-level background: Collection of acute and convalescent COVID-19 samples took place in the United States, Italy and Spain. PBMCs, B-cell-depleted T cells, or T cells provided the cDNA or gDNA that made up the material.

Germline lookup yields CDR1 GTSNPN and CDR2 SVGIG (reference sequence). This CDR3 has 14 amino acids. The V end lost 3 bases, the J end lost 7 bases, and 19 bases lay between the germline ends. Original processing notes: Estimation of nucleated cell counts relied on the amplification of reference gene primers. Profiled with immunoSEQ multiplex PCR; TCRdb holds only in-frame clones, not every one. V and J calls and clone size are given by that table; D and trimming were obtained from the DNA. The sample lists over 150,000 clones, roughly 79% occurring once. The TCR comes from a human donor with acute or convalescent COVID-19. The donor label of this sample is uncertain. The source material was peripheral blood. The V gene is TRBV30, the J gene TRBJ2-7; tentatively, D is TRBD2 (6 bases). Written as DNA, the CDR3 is TGTGCCTGGAGCAGACCGGACCGGGGGTGGGAGCAGTACTTC. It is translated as CAWSRPDRGWEQYF.